This record concerns one TCR beta chain sequence. The CDR3 length is 14 residues. Trimming removed 2 bases at V and 2 bases at J, with 10 bases between. Germline CDR1 reads MNHEY; CDR2 reads SVGAGI. TCRdb keeps only in-frame clones here, not all; method: immunoSEQ multiplex PCR. The table shows about 66,000 clones, with 80% to 95% occurring only once. These data are taken from a study of T cells after posttransplantation cyclophosphamide. Peripheral blood was collected from the related graft donor on the marrow donation day. Sequencing was done on a sample of PBMCs. V and J are TRBV6-5 and TRBJ2-7; TRBD1 is a possible D gene (5 bases). The sequence derives from a woman in her twenties or thirties in good health and a related stem cell transplant donor. CDR3 residues: CASSYRQGTYEQYF. The CDR3 DNA reads TGTGCCAGCAGTTACCGGCAGGGAACCTACGAGCAGTACTTC.